The rows below give T cell receptor beta chains drawn from one sample of a study of human T cells and chemical hapten exposure. TCRdb used MiXCR to reprocess the RACE reads, holding one entry per CDR3 protein. This repertoire shows a few hundred thousand distinct CDR3 sequences, about 7.7% found once; its top ten account for less than 1.5%. The sequences come from whole blood, collected in connection with sensitization to the hapten diphenylcyclopropenone (DPC). The receptors come from a man aged 18 to 29 with alopecia areata. Some clones in this sample may be carry-over from other donors' samples. Both conserved end residues are part of each CDR3. Fields, in order: J gene, V gene, D gene, clone size, CDR3 protein, CDR3 DNA. The D gene is left open where the match is weak. Part of the rows lack a size; the others show once, few, many or a class for expanded clones.

J: TRBJ2-3
V: TRBV7-2
D: NA
size: NA
CDR3: CASSLARGLDTQYF
DNA: TGTGCCAGCAGCTTAGCGCGGGGATTAGATACGCAGTATTTT

J: TRBJ2-5
V: TRBV12-3/TRBV12-4
D: TRBD1
size: NA
CDR3: CASSLGTGDILKETQYF
DNA: TGTGCCAGCAGTTTGGGGACAGGGGATATCCTGAAAGAGACCCAGTACTTC

J: TRBJ2-4
V: TRBV5-1
D: TRBD1
size: few
CDR3: CASSKGQGKGKNIQYF
DNA: TGCGCCAGCAGCAAGGGACAGGGAAAGGGCAAAAACATTCAGTACTTC

J: TRBJ2-6
V: TRBV6-5
D: TRBD1
size: NA
CDR3: CASSYSFRGPPSGANVLTF
DNA: TGTGCCAGCAGTTACTCTTTCAGGGGGCCCCCCTCTGGGGCCAACGTCCTGACTTTC

J: TRBJ1-5
V: TRBV5-6
D: NA
size: few
CDR3: CASSLGHGEGQPQHF
DNA: TGTGCCAGCAGCTTGGGGCACGGGGAGGGCCAGCCCCAGCATTTT

J: TRBJ2-1
V: TRBV18
D: NA
size: NA
CDR3: CASSPPRTYQFF
DNA: TGTGCCAGCTCACCACCCCGGACATATCAGTTCTTC

J: TRBJ1-5
V: TRBV5-6
D: NA
size: NA
CDR3: CASSLRGEGYQPQHF
DNA: TGTGCCAGCAGCTTGCGCGGGGAAGGCTATCAGCCCCAGCATTTT

J: TRBJ2-1
V: TRBV5-1
D: NA
size: few
CDR3: CASRDQLIGSLRLEQFF
DNA: TGCGCCAGCAGAGATCAGTTAATCGGTAGCCTACGGTTAGAGCAGTTCTTC

J: TRBJ2-3
V: TRBV29-1
D: NA
size: few
CDR3: CSAAGGGAGGDTQYF
DNA: TGCAGCGCAGCCGGCGGTGGGGCAGGCGGAGATACGCAGTATTTT

J: TRBJ2-1
V: TRBV6-5
D: TRBD2
size: NA
CDR3: CASTRTSGYNEQFF
DNA: TGTGCCAGCACTCGGACTAGCGGATACAATGAGCAGTTCTTC

J: TRBJ2-3
V: TRBV20-1
D: NA
size: few
CDR3: CSAPLWDTQYF
DNA: TGCAGTGCTCCTCTTTGGGATACGCAGTATTTT

J: TRBJ1-3
V: TRBV4-3
D: NA
size: few
CDR3: CASSQDGVSSGNTIYF
DNA: TGCGCCAGCAGCCAAGATGGCGTGAGCTCTGGAAACACCATATATTTT

J: TRBJ2-5
V: TRBV29-1
D: TRBD2
size: many
CDR3: CSGVGTRMLGETQYF
DNA: TGCAGCGGGGTCGGGACTAGGATGTTAGGAGAGACCCAGTACTTC

J: TRBJ2-6
V: TRBV12-3/TRBV12-4
D: NA
size: NA
CDR3: CASSTRSGANVLTF
DNA: TGTGCCAGCAGTACCCGCTCTGGGGCCAACGTCCTGACTTTC

J: TRBJ1-2
V: TRBV12-3/TRBV12-4
D: NA
size: many
CDR3: CASRRAYGYTF
DNA: TGTGCCAGCAGACGGGCCTATGGCTACACCTTC

J: TRBJ2-1
V: TRBV5-1
D: TRBD2
size: NA
CDR3: CASSFSGANLNEQFF
DNA: TGCGCCAGCAGCTTTAGCGGGGCCAACCTCAATGAGCAGTTCTTC

J: TRBJ2-7
V: TRBV5-1
D: TRBD2
size: few
CDR3: CASSLELASSYEQYF
DNA: TGCGCCAGCAGCTTGGAACTAGCGAGCTCCTACGAGCAGTACTTC

J: TRBJ1-1
V: TRBV3-1
D: TRBD1
size: few
CDR3: CASSHGDRKRAEAFF
DNA: TGTGCCAGCAGCCATGGGGACAGGAAACGGGCTGAAGCTTTCTTT

J: TRBJ1-4
V: TRBV20-1
D: NA
size: few
CDR3: CSASGTTNEKLFF
DNA: TGCAGTGCTAGCGGGACAACTAATGAAAAACTGTTTTTT

J: TRBJ2-7
V: TRBV6-5
D: NA
size: many
CDR3: CASSRQLDSYEQYF
DNA: TGTGCCAGCAGTCGACAGTTAGACTCCTACGAGCAGTACTTC